The present entry profiles one TCR beta chain with its context. CDR1 SGHRS and CDR2 YFSETQ come from the germline V gene. CDR3 length equals 14 residues. Deletions cut 2 bases from V and 0 bases from J, with 8 bases between. This specimen belongs to a study of blood T cells in healthy people across ages. Together with a sample-barcoded 5' primer, a J-beta primer mix was included in a second PCR lasting roughly 6 to 12 cycles. TCRdb ran MiXCR on the 5' RACE reads and lists one entry per CDR3 protein. The sample includes some 1,800,000 distinct CDR3 sequences, about 39% of them seen just once. Sequencing was performed on blood. The sequence came from a human donor in good health. The rearrangement joins TRBV5-1 to TRBJ1-2; D unresolved. CDR3 in amino acids: CASSFGSTNYGYTF. The CDR3 DNA sequence: TGCGCCAGCAGCTTTGGTAGCACTAACTATGGCTACACCTTC.